The clone carrying this T cell receptor (beta chain) was counted a few times. Its antigen is currently unknown. The source of the sample is a study of CD8 T cells in ankylosing spondylitis. Overall study results and limits: A motif in TCR beta, a set of fewer than ten highly homologous variants, appeared characteristic of ankylosing spondylitis blood.

A single record per CDR3 protein comes from TCRdb applying MiXCR to the 5' RACE reads. The repertoire includes 700,000 or so distinct CDR3 sequences, 19% of them detected once, and 19% sits in the top ten. This CDR3 contains 13 residues. V lost 6 bases and J lost 3, with 12 bases in between. The germline gives CDR1 MNHEY, CDR2 SVGEGT. Input material: blood, either unsorted or a sorted T cell fraction (not recorded which). This TCR was sampled from a male donor with ankylosing spondylitis. The V gene is TRBV6-2 or TRBV6-3, the J gene TRBJ2-7, with D unclear. The CDR3 bases are TGTGCCAGCAGAAGTAGTAAGATCTACGAGCAGTACTTC. Amino acid sequence: CASRSSKIYEQYF.